One and the same sample provided the 24 T cell receptor beta chains below, sequenced in a study of beta chain features in type 1 diabetes. Every isolated RNA sample was fully reverse transcribed, so sequencing captured expressed TCRB transcripts. The data were produced by immunoSEQ multiplex PCR, yet TCRdb's version contains in-frame clones alone and is incomplete. The sample shows more than 350,000 clones, roughly an eighth of them seen only once. Sequencing was performed on naive CD4+ T cells from blood. The receptors were gathered from a young woman in good health.

The genes are TRBV7-9 and TRBJ1-1, with D tentatively TRBD1 (5 bases). The CDR3 runs to 14 residues. In germline, CDR1 is SEHNR, CDR2 FQNEAQ (reference sequence). Trimming removed 5 bases at V and 1 base at J, with 11 bases between. The CDR3 DNA reads as TGTGCCAGCAGCCCCTTCGGGGGGAACACTGAAGCTTTCTTT. Translation gives CASSPFGGNTEAFF.

This rearrangement joins TRBV28 to TRBJ1-6; D unresolved. Trimming took off 1 base at V and 7 bases at J, with 8 bases between the two ends. CDR1 and CDR2 (germline): MDHEN, SYDVKM. The CDR3 extends over 14 amino acids. For the CDR3, the DNA is TGTGCCAGCAGTTTATCCCTACTCAATTCACCCCTCCACTTT. As protein: CASSLSLLNSPLHF.

The V gene is TRBV7-3, the J gene TRBJ2-3, with D hard to call. The CDR3 is made up of 14 amino acids. The germline V and J ends were trimmed by 4 bases and 4 bases, with 12 bases remaining between them. CDR1 and CDR2 from the germline V gene are SGHTA and FQGTGA. CDR3 DNA: TGTGCCAGCAGCTCCTGGGCCGGAGCAGATACGCAGTATTTT. It codes for CASSSWAGADTQYF.

A few counts support this clone. The chain recombines TRBV5-4 with TRBJ2-7; weak D call: TRBD2 (6 bases). CDR1 and CDR2 (germline): SGHNT, YYREEE (reference sequence). The germline V and J ends were trimmed by 1 base and 2 bases, with 16 bases remaining between them. The length of the CDR3 is 16 residues. Written as DNA, the CDR3 is TGTGCCAGCAGCTTGATTTCGGGAGTCCCCCCCTACGAGCAGTACTTC. Translation: CASSLISGVPPYEQYF.

CDR3 sequence: CASSQGKRSTGANVLTF. The CDR3 DNA follows: TGTGCCAGCAGCCAAGGGAAACGGAGTACCGGGGCCAACGTCCTGACTTTC. The J gene is TRBJ2-6, the V gene TRBV4-2, with no clear D. This CDR3 region has 17 residues. With 1 base removed from V and 4 bases from J, the gap between germline ends came to 14 bases. From germline, CDR1 is LGHNA and CDR2 YNFKEQ.

This clone has just a few counts. The genes are TRBV2 and TRBJ1-1, with a tentative D call TRBD1 (6 bases). The CDR3 sequence is 13 residues long. The ends were cut back, 6 bases at V and 6 bases at J, with 14 bases in the middle. CDR1 and CDR2 from the germline V gene are SNHLY and FYNNEI. CDR3 sequence reads: CASRYRAFPEAFF. CDR3 bases: TGTGCCAGCAGGTACAGGGCTTTCCCTGAAGCTTTCTTT.

This sequence joins TRBV9 and TRBJ1-2; D is unresolved. The CDR3 is 14 amino acids. The V end lost 1 base, the J end lost 10 bases, and 17 bases lay between the germline ends. CDR1 is SGDLS and CDR2 is YYNGEE in the germline V gene. CDR3 amino acids: CASSVSQDVSTYTF. CDR3 DNA: TGTGCCAGCAGCGTATCTCAGGATGTGTCAACCTACACCTTC. Combining the CDR3 with reference TRBV9 and TRBJ1-2 gives the whole variable domain DSGVTQTPKHLITATGQRVTLRCSPRSGDLSVYWYQQSLDQGLQFLIQYYNGEERAKGNILERFSAQQFPDLHSELNLSSLELGDSALYFCASSVSQDVSTYTFGSGTRLTVV.

This rearrangement joins TRBV5-4 to TRBJ2-7; D is ambiguous. The germline V gene has CDR1 SGHNT and CDR2 YYREEE (reference sequence). This CDR3 has 15 amino acids. The V and J ends lost 4 bases and 2 bases respectively, with 16 bases between them. The CDR3 region is CASSPSSGRTYEQYF. The CDR3 DNA is TGTGCCAGCAGCCCCAGTTCCGGACGGACCTACGAGCAGTACTTC. The entire variable domain, with the rest obtained from reference TRBV5-4 and TRBJ2-7, is as follows: ETGVTQSPTHLIKTRGQQVTLRCSSQSGHNTVSWYQQALGQGPQFIFQYYREEENGRGNFPPRFSGLQFPNYSSELNVNALELDDSALYLCASSPSSGRTYEQYFGPGTRLTVT.

The rearrangement links TRBV18 to TRBJ2-3; 10 positions match TRBD1. Germline V gives CDR1 KGHSH, CDR2 LQKENI. V dropped 3 bases and J dropped 1; count of bases not matched to a gene: 1. The CDR3 runs to 15 residues. CDR3 protein: CASSPGQGGTDTQYF. The CDR3, as DNA: TGTGCCAGCTCACCTGGACAGGGGGGCACAGATACGCAGTATTTT.

This clone came up a few times. This chain links TRBV7-9 with TRBJ1-2; D is unclear. V was cut by 5 bases and J by 0 bases, with 13 bases left in between. This CDR3 is 15 amino acids long. Germline values: CDR1 SEHNR, CDR2 FQNEAQ (reference sequence). CDR3 amino acids: CASSPTWATNYGYTF. The CDR3 DNA sequence: TGTGCCAGCAGCCCAACATGGGCAACTAACTATGGCTACACCTTC.

This clone was seen once. The rearrangement joins TRBV6-5 to TRBJ1-2; 7 positions match TRBD1. J was trimmed by 3 bases and V by 6 bases; bases with no gene match: 7. The CDR3 is 14 amino acids. In germline, CDR1 is MNHEY, CDR2 SVGAGI. DNA of the CDR3: TGTGCCAGCAGAACGGGACAGCGACACTATGGCTACACCTTC. The encoded protein is CASRTGQRHYGYTF.

The V call is TRBV5-6, the J call TRBJ2-2, with 7 bases matching TRBD1. From germline, CDR1 is SGHDT and CDR2 YYEEEE. This CDR3 is built from 15 residues. Unmatched junction bases numbered 8, after V lost 4 bases and J lost 5 bases. CDR3 nucleotides: TGTGCCAGCAGCCTGACAGGGATAAGGACCGGGGAGCTGTTTTTT. This encodes CASSLTGIRTGELFF.

The V and J genes are TRBV5-6 and TRBJ1-2; D may be TRBD1 (5 bases). The CDR3 is made up of 13 amino acids. Per the germline V gene, CDR1 is SGHDT and CDR2 is YYEEEE. V lost 4 bases and J 5 bases, leaving 12 bases between the germline ends. CDR3 nucleotides: TGTGCCAGCAGCGGAGCGGGGGTTTATGGCTACACCTTC. Its protein is CASSGAGVYGYTF.

Many counts were recorded for this clone. The chain uses TRBV5-1 and TRBJ1-6, with D perhaps TRBD1 (5 bases). CDR3 size: 15 residues. Per the germline V gene, CDR1 is SGHRS and CDR2 is YFSETQ. Trimming stripped 4 bases from V and 10 bases from J, with 18 bases between. Written as DNA, the CDR3 is TGCGCCAGCAGCATCGTGGGGTCCGGGGACTCACCCCTCCACTTT. It yields the protein CASSIVGSGDSPLHF.

The rearrangement uses TRBV2 and TRBJ2-3; D is possibly TRBD1 (5 bases). CDR1 and CDR2 from the germline V gene are SNHLY and FYNNEI. The V and J ends lost 5 bases and 2 bases respectively, with 11 bases between them. CDR3 length: 14 residues. This chain's CDR3 is CASSNQGLTDTQYF. The CDR3 DNA reads TGTGCCAGCAGTAATCAGGGCCTCACAGATACGCAGTATTTT.

This clone was seen a handful of times. The V call is TRBV15, the J call TRBJ2-7; possibly TRBD2 for D (7 bases). Trimming took off 5 bases at V and 7 bases at J, with 21 bases between the two ends. The CDR3 length is 15 residues. Per germline, CDR1 LNHNV and CDR2 YYDKDF (reference sequence). The DNA for the CDR3 is TGTGCCACCAGCCCAGCGACTAGCAGGGGCTTAGAGCAGTACTTC. As protein: CATSPATSRGLEQYF.

This clone was observed a handful of times. The CDR3 coding sequence is TGTGCCAGCTCCCGGGGCAGTTTCTATGAGCAGTTCTTC. The encoded protein is CASSRGSFYEQFF. The chain has TRBV18 and TRBJ2-1; D may match TRBD1 or TRBD2 (5 bases each). The germline V and J ends were trimmed by 6 bases and 8 bases, with 14 bases remaining between them. The CDR3 spans 13 residues. Germline-derived CDR1 and CDR2 are KGHSH and LQKENI.

This clone was observed a handful of times. This chain connects TRBV6-5 to TRBJ1-2; 7 nucleotides match TRBD1. V was pared by 5 bases and J by 5 bases, with 8 bases of the junction left unmatched. Per the germline V gene, CDR1 is MNHEY and CDR2 is SVGAGI. The CDR3 is 14 amino acids. Written as DNA, the CDR3 is TGTGCCAGCAGTCCAGGGACAGCCCTTTATGGCTACACCTTC. Protein: CASSPGTALYGYTF.

There are a few counts of this clone. This chain uses TRBV9 with TRBJ2-7, with TRBD2 matching over 9 bases. CDR1 SGDLS and CDR2 YYNGEE come from the germline V gene. V trimming: 3 bases; J trimming: 4 bases; junction bases outside the gene matches: 8. The CDR3 has 15 residues. The CDR3 nucleotides are TGTGCCAGCAGCGAGCTTAGCGGGAGTCAGTACGAGCAGTACTTC. This encodes CASSELSGSQYEQYF.

The chain couples TRBV2 to TRBJ1-2; perhaps TRBD1 as D (6 bases). This CDR3 comprises 12 residues. Trimming pared 8 bases from V and 7 bases from J, leaving 14 bases between. Germline CDR1 and CDR2: SNHLY and FYNNEI. CDR3 loop: CASRPGVGGYTF. DNA for the CDR3: TGTGCCAGCCGACCAGGGGTGGGTGGCTACACCTTC.

This clone was detected only a few times. The V call is TRBV7-2, the J call TRBJ2-5, with D possibly being TRBD2 (5 bases). Between the trimmed V and J ends, which lost 3 bases and 3 bases, there was a span of 11 bases. This CDR3 is built from 14 residues. CDR1 and CDR2 from the germline V gene are SGHTA and FQGNSA. In DNA form, the CDR3 reads TGTGCCAGCAGCTTCTCCAGCGGTAAAGAGACCCAGTACTTC. Translating gives CASSFSSGKETQYF.

The chain uses TRBV11-2 and TRBJ2-5; 7 positions match TRBD2. The germline CDR1 and CDR2 sequences are SGHAT and FQNNGV. The CDR3 sequence is 14 residues long. The junction had 4 bases not matched to a gene; V was cut back by 5 bases and J by 1 base. The CDR3 loop reads CASSAGVAQETQYF. The DNA for the CDR3 is TGTGCCAGCAGCGCGGGAGTGGCCCAAGAGACCCAGTACTTC.

The CDR3 reads CASTSSGTQYF. DNA of the CDR3: TGTGCCAGCACCTCATCGGGTACGCAGTATTTT. The chain combines TRBV7-2 with TRBJ2-3; D call uncertain. Trimming removed 7 bases from V and 8 bases from J, with 10 bases in between. The V gene's germline CDR1 is SGHTA and CDR2 FQGNSA. CDR3 size: 11 residues.

The V and J genes are TRBV7-9 and TRBJ2-1; unclear D gene. Germline CDR1 SEHNR, CDR2 FQNEAQ (reference sequence). This CDR3 comprises 15 residues. V lost 5 bases and J 5 bases, leaving 16 bases between the germline ends. The CDR3 DNA is TGTGCCAGCAGCCTTCCGGGCCCTCGTCACAATGAGCAGTTCTTC. Translated: CASSLPGPRHNEQFF.